This T cell receptor beta chain comes out of a study of blood T cell repertoires in COVID-19. Study overall: Both acute and convalescent COVID-19 samples were obtained from the United States, Italy and Spain. Nucleic acid was either cDNA or gDNA, and it came from T cells, B-cell-depleted T cells, or PBMCs.

Germline V CDR1 and CDR2: SGHDN, FVKESK. V was clipped by 0 bases and J by 3 bases, with 11 bases between them. There are 15 residues in the CDR3. In the original processing: The authors estimated nucleated cell counts from reference gene primer amplification. Measured with immunoSEQ multiplex PCR; TCRdb has only the in-frame clones, and not every one. V and J calls and clone size are given by that table; D and trimming were obtained from the DNA. Of approximately 240,000 clones listed, more than 65% were seen once; the top ten hold roughly 2.4%. The receptor comes from a woman aged 55-70 years with acute or convalescent COVID-19. The sequenced sample was peripheral blood. The rearrangement links TRBV14 to TRBJ1-1, with D perhaps TRBD1 (5 bases). The CDR3 is CASSQEVGGDTEAFF. The DNA of the CDR3 is TGTGCCAGCAGCCAAGAAGTCGGGGGGGACACTGAAGCTTTCTTT.